A selection of T cell receptor beta chains follows, all from one sample in a study of OX40 agonist ivuxolimab in advanced cancers. Profiled with immunoSEQ multiplex PCR; TCRdb holds only in-frame clones, not every one. The repertoire consists of roughly 68,000 clones, with 83% occurring once and the leading ten covering about 1.5%. The sequencing here drew on CD4+ or CD8+ T cells sorted from blood, taken in a trial of the OX40 agonist ivuxolimab. Source of these receptors: an adult with an advanced solid tumor such as melanoma, head and neck, liver or kidney cancer. Both conserved end residues are part of each CDR3. The order of the fields is CDR3 protein, CDR3 DNA, V gene, clone size, J gene, D gene, CDR3 length. The D gene is left open where the match is weak. Not all rows give a size; the values are once, few, many and, for expanded clones, a class.

CDR3aa: CASSRNRDTGELFF
CDR3nt: TGTGCCAGCAGCCGAAACAGGGACACCGGGGAGCTGTTTTTT
v_gene: TRBV11-2
abundance: .
j_gene: TRBJ2-2
d_gene: .
len: 14

CDR3aa: CASSLFKGTGPASNTGELFF
CDR3nt: TGTGCCAGCAGTTTATTCAAAGGGACAGGTCCTGCCTCGAACACCGGGGAGCTGTTTTTT
v_gene: TRBV28
abundance: .
j_gene: TRBJ2-2
d_gene: TRBD1
len: 20

CDR3aa: CASSLVTGWDEQFF
CDR3nt: TGTGCCAGCAGCTTAGTGACAGGGTGGGATGAGCAGTTCTTC
v_gene: TRBV7-2
abundance: .
j_gene: TRBJ2-1
d_gene: TRBD1
len: 14

CDR3aa: CASRTRWGMQETQYF
CDR3nt: TGTGCCAGCAGGACGAGATGGGGAATGCAAGAGACCCAGTACTTC
v_gene: TRBV2
abundance: .
j_gene: TRBJ2-5
d_gene: .
len: 15

CDR3aa: CASSYIGSVRTDTQYF
CDR3nt: TGTGCCAGCAGTTATATTGGGTCCGTTCGCACAGATACGCAGTATTTT
v_gene: TRBV27
abundance: .
j_gene: TRBJ2-3
d_gene: .
len: 16

CDR3aa: CASSPGPRSDTQYF
CDR3nt: TGTGCCAGCAGCCCGGGACCCCGATCTGATACGCAGTATTTT
v_gene: TRBV7-9
abundance: once
j_gene: TRBJ2-3
d_gene: .
len: 14

CDR3aa: CASSLMGGGTLSGNTIYF
CDR3nt: TGCGCCAGCAGTCTCATGGGGGGAGGGACGCTCTCTGGAAACACCATATATTTT
v_gene: TRBV4-1
abundance: .
j_gene: TRBJ1-3
d_gene: .
len: 18

CDR3aa: CASSRGTGRNEKLFF
CDR3nt: TGTGCCAGCAGCCGCGGGACAGGGCGGAATGAAAAACTGTTTTTT
v_gene: TRBV11-2
abundance: .
j_gene: TRBJ1-4
d_gene: TRBD1
len: 15

CDR3aa: CASSEARQGISAYF
CDR3nt: TGCGCCAGCAGCGAGGCTCGACAGGGGATAAGCGCGTACTTC
v_gene: TRBV5-1
abundance: .
j_gene: TRBJ2-7
d_gene: TRBD1
len: 14

CDR3aa: CASSQDWQGVSGANVLTF
CDR3nt: TGTGCCAGCAGCCAAGATTGGCAAGGGGTCTCTGGGGCCAACGTCCTGACTTTC
v_gene: TRBV14
abundance: .
j_gene: TRBJ2-6
d_gene: .
len: 18

CDR3aa: CASTLVFRGGNTGELFF
CDR3nt: TGTGCCAGCACCCTGGTTTTCCGGGGGGGGAACACCGGGGAGCTGTTTTTT
v_gene: TRBV11-2
abundance: .
j_gene: TRBJ2-2
d_gene: TRBD2
len: 17

CDR3aa: CASSEGTGWDYEQYF
CDR3nt: TGTGCCAGCAGCGAAGGGACAGGGTGGGACTACGAGCAGTACTTC
v_gene: TRBV6-1
abundance: .
j_gene: TRBJ2-7
d_gene: TRBD1
len: 15

CDR3aa: CASSFGLAEGNEQFF
CDR3nt: TGTGCCAGCAGCTTTGGCCTAGCGGAAGGGAATGAGCAGTTCTTC
v_gene: TRBV5-4
abundance: few
j_gene: TRBJ2-1
d_gene: TRBD2
len: 15

CDR3aa: CASSLFGAHTQYF
CDR3nt: TGTGCCAGCAGCTTATTCGGGGCACATACGCAGTATTTT
v_gene: TRBV7-8
abundance: few
j_gene: TRBJ2-3
d_gene: .
len: 13

CDR3aa: CASRLPRDREIYEQYF
CDR3nt: TGTGCAAGTCGCTTACCACGGGACAGAGAAATTTACGAGCAGTACTTC
v_gene: TRBV12-2
abundance: .
j_gene: TRBJ2-7
d_gene: .
len: 16

CDR3aa: CASSLGRNGYTF
CDR3nt: TGCGCCAGCAGCTTGGGCCGGAACGGCTACACCTTC
v_gene: TRBV5-1
abundance: .
j_gene: TRBJ1-2
d_gene: .
len: 12

CDR3aa: CSVEVTGFSYEQYF
CDR3nt: TGCAGCGTTGAAGTAACAGGGTTCTCCTACGAGCAGTACTTC
v_gene: TRBV29-1
abundance: few
j_gene: TRBJ2-7
d_gene: .
len: 14

CDR3aa: CASSKAYNEQFF
CDR3nt: TGCGCCAGCAGCAAAGCCTACAATGAGCAGTTCTTC
v_gene: TRBV5-1
abundance: once
j_gene: TRBJ2-1
d_gene: .
len: 12

CDR3aa: CASAFGFDTQYF
CDR3nt: TGTGCCAGCGCCTTCGGGTTCGATACGCAGTATTTT
v_gene: TRBV25-1
abundance: once
j_gene: TRBJ2-3
d_gene: .
len: 12

CDR3aa: CASSYSIGGNQPQHF
CDR3nt: TGTGCCAGCAGTTACTCGATAGGGGGCAATCAGCCCCAGCATTTT
v_gene: TRBV6-5
abundance: .
j_gene: TRBJ1-5
d_gene: .
len: 15

CDR3aa: CASSLAGRNTGELFF
CDR3nt: TGTGCCAGCAGCCTAGCGGGGCGGAACACCGGGGAGCTGTTTTTT
v_gene: TRBV7-2
abundance: .
j_gene: TRBJ2-2
d_gene: TRBD2
len: 15

CDR3aa: CASTSRTDTSDEQYF
CDR3nt: TGTGCCAGCACCTCGAGGACGGATACCTCCGACGAGCAGTACTTC
v_gene: TRBV7-6
abundance: few
j_gene: TRBJ2-7
d_gene: .
len: 15

CDR3aa: CASRPVGRGGVETQYF
CDR3nt: TGTGCCAGCAGACCGGTGGGGCGGGGTGGAGTGGAGACCCAGTACTTC
v_gene: TRBV11-2
abundance: .
j_gene: TRBJ2-5
d_gene: .
len: 16

CDR3aa: CASNRGNPSTDTQYF
CDR3nt: TGTGCCAGCAATCGGGGGAACCCAAGCACAGATACGCAGTATTTT
v_gene: TRBV2
abundance: many
j_gene: TRBJ2-3
d_gene: .
len: 15

CDR3aa: CASSLGVGGLYGYTF
CDR3nt: TGTGCCAGCAGCTTAGGGGTTGGAGGACTGTATGGCTACACCTTC
v_gene: TRBV7-2
abundance: .
j_gene: TRBJ1-2
d_gene: .
len: 15